This T cell receptor (beta chain) was captured by sequencing in a study of blood T cells in healthy people across ages. Overall study findings and caveats: More naive CD4+ cells and higher diversity marked long-lived donors relative to aged donors.

A second roughly 7 to 11 cycle PCR used barcoded and J-beta primers. The template-switch adaptor was a 5' adaptor with 12 random nucleotides. It tagged each cDNA molecule. TCRdb recomputed calls from the 5' RACE reads with MiXCR, one row per CDR3 protein. The table records some 900,000 distinct CDR3 sequences, 25% to 30% of them present only once. This clonotype was seen a handful of times. The antigen is undetermined. The germline V and J ends were trimmed by 5 bases and 4 bases, with 14 bases remaining between them. The CDR3 length is 13 residues. CDR1 is DFQATT, CDR2 SNEGSKA, per germline (reference sequence). A minimum of 6 micrograms of total RNA was extracted per sample.

Material for sequencing was blood. This chain connects TRBV20-1 to TRBJ1-2, with D tentatively TRBD1 (6 bases). The receptor's source is an elderly woman in good health. CDR3 DNA: TGCAGTGCTCCTAGGGGGACACTCTATGGCTACACCTTC. Protein sequence: CSAPRGTLYGYTF.